Below, 18 T cell receptor beta chains from the same sample are listed, as sequenced in a study of shared clonotypes between healthy human individuals. Clones were sequenced by immunoSEQ multiplex PCR, and TCRdb holds only the in-frame ones, with some missing. The data show a few million clones, about 92% seen once. The material sequenced was naive CD4+ T cells from PBMCs. Subset in this sample: CD45RA+ positively selected. The receptors derive from a man aged 18-30 years in good health. Some clones in this sample may be carry-over from other donors' samples.

This clone was observed once. The chain employs TRBV4-2 and TRBJ2-1; perhaps D is TRBD1 or TRBD2 (5 bases each). The CDR3 runs 14 residues. The ends were cut back, 4 bases at V and 8 bases at J, with 15 bases in the middle. From germline, CDR1 is LGHNA and CDR2 YNFKEQ. Here the CDR3 DNA reads TGTGCCAGCAGCCTAGGGGAGCTAGACGATGAGCAGTTCTTC. It specifies CASSLGELDDEQFF.

The CDR3 DNA reads as TGTGCCAGCAGTAGGGTTGAAAAACTGTTTTTT. This encodes CASSRVEKLFF. The chain uses TRBV28 and TRBJ1-4; D gene uncertain. The CDR3 has 11 residues. Trimming removed 5 bases at V and 7 bases at J, with 5 bases between. The germline V gene encodes CDR1 MDHEN and CDR2 SYDVKM.

The chain joins TRBV28 to TRBJ1-5; possible D gene TRBD1, 5 bases. Trimming pared 7 bases from V and 4 bases from J, leaving 20 bases between. Germline CDR1 reads MDHEN; CDR2 reads SYDVKM. The CDR3 runs 16 residues. CDR3 residues: CASISGAPRVNQPQHF. In DNA, the CDR3 is TGTGCCAGCATCTCCGGGGCTCCGAGAGTGAATCAGCCCCAGCATTTT.

The CDR3 DNA is TGTGCCAGCAGCAGAGATAGGCTCTCGTTGGGAAAACTGTTTTTT. Translation gives CASSRDRLSLGKLFF. V usage is TRBV21-1 and J usage is TRBJ1-4. TRBV21-1 is an annotated pseudogene. CDR3 length: 15 amino acids.

Concerning this clone itself: The same CDR3 also results from other DNA sequences found in this sample. This chain uses TRBV4-2 with TRBJ1-2, with 8 bases aligning to TRBD1. This CDR3 is built from 14 residues. The trim removed 0 bases at V and 4 bases at J, leaving 1 base unmatched. CDR1 LGHNA and CDR2 YNFKEQ come from the germline V gene. The CDR3 sequence: CASSQDDRGYGYTF. In DNA form, the CDR3 reads TGTGCCAGCAGCCAAGATGACAGGGGCTATGGCTACACCTTC.

The sample holds one count of this clone. V is TRBV4-1 and J is TRBJ2-7, with 12 bases that match TRBD1. Germline CDR1 reads MGHRA; CDR2 reads YSYEKL. This CDR3 contains 14 residues. V lost 7 bases and J lost 6; bases outside the gene matches: 7. CDR3 coding DNA: TGCGCCAGCACATTGGGGACAGGGGGCCCCGAGCAGTACTTC. It translates to CASTLGTGGPEQYF.

This clone appeared a few times. This chain joins TRBV30 and TRBJ1-1, with D unresolved. CDR3 length: 15 amino acids. Between the trimmed V and J ends, which lost 2 bases and 7 bases, there was a span of 20 bases. CDR1 is GTSNPN and CDR2 is SVGIG in the germline V gene (reference sequence). This chain's CDR3 is CAWSKPPDGRSEAFF. The CDR3 DNA reads TGTGCCTGGAGTAAACCCCCCGACGGTCGAAGTGAAGCTTTCTTT.

The chain employs TRBV7-9 and TRBJ2-1; D gene uncertain. CDR1 is SEHNR and CDR2 is FQNEAQ in the germline V gene (reference sequence). The CDR3 is made up of 13 amino acids. V was clipped by 5 bases and J by 12 bases, with 17 bases between them. CDR3 coding DNA: TGTGCCAGCAGCCCCATGGGGTCGCCTGGGCAGTTCTTC. Protein: CASSPMGSPGQFF.

The J gene is TRBJ1-3, the V gene TRBV6-5; 9 bases match TRBD1. The CDR3 spans 15 residues. The germline gives CDR1 MNHEY, CDR2 SVGAGI. J was trimmed by 2 bases and V by 7 bases; bases with no gene match: 6. The CDR3 DNA follows: TGTGCCAGCAAGAAAGGGACAGGGCCTGGAAACACCATATATTTT. It translates to CASKKGTGPGNTIYF.

The chain is built from TRBV28 and TRBJ1-5; no firm D call. Germline V gene sequence: CDR1 MDHEN, CDR2 SYDVKM. The V end was cut by 4 bases, the J end by 6 bases, with 13 bases between. The CDR3 runs 14 residues. CDR3 sequence (DNA): TGTGCCAGCAGTTGGGCTGGCGGGGTTCAGCCCCAGCATTTT. Encoded protein: CASSWAGGVQPQHF.

The J gene is TRBJ2-3, the V gene TRBV14; D possibly matches TRBD1 or TRBD2 (6 bases each). Between the trimmed V and J ends, which lost 2 bases and 10 bases, there was a span of 19 bases. The CDR3 has 15 amino acids. CDR1 is SGHDN and CDR2 is FVKESK in the germline V gene. The CDR3 is CASSQHSPGAIAQYF. CDR3 DNA: TGTGCCAGCAGCCAACATTCTCCGGGGGCAATAGCGCAGTATTTT.

The chain combines TRBV5-6 with TRBJ2-7, with D maybe TRBD1 (5 bases). V shed 0 bases and J shed 3 bases, with 10 bases lying between them. Germline V CDR1 and CDR2: SGHDT, YYEEEE. The CDR3 runs 14 residues. In nucleotides, the CDR3 is TGTGCCAGCAGCTTGGGGGGCCGAAGCTACGAGCAGTACTTC. This gives the protein CASSLGGRSYEQYF.

This clone was found once. The chain joins TRBV2 to TRBJ1-6; D gene unclear. Trimming pared 6 bases from V and 0 bases from J, leaving 9 bases between. CDR1 and CDR2 (germline): SNHLY, FYNNEI. CDR3 length: 15 amino acids. CDR3 amino acids: CASRDQSSYNSPLHF. CDR3 coding DNA: TGTGCCAGCAGGGATCAAAGCTCCTATAATTCACCCCTCCACTTT.

This chain connects TRBV7-9 to TRBJ2-7, with 7 bases fitting TRBD2. This CDR3 has 16 amino acids. CDR1 and CDR2 (germline): SEHNR, FQNEAQ (reference sequence). With V trimmed by 5 bases and J by 2 bases, 12 bases remained unmatched. The CDR3 DNA is TGTGCCAGCAGCCCCAGGGCCAGCGGGGCCCCCTACGAGCAGTACTTC. It is translated as CASSPRASGAPYEQYF.

V gene TRBV7-9 combines with J gene TRBJ2-1, with 11 bases lining up with TRBD2. Unmatched junction bases numbered 6, after V lost 10 bases and J lost 7 bases. CDR1 and CDR2 (germline): SEHNR, FQNEAQ (reference sequence). The CDR3 is made up of 13 amino acids. Written as DNA, the CDR3 is TGTGCCACCGGGACTAGCGGAAGTAATGAGCAGTTCTTC. Translating gives CATGTSGSNEQFF.

Worth noting for this clone: One end of the junction fails to match germline, which may point to a read error. The V and J genes are TRBV5-1 and TRBJ1-1; TRBD1 might be the D (5 bases). The CDR3 sequence is 13 residues long. From germline, CDR1 is SGHRS and CDR2 YFSETQ. The CDR3 DNA is TGCGCCAGCAGCTTGGGGGGCCTTGAACACTCCACTTTT. Its translation is CASSLGGLEHSTF.

The chain carries TRBV5-1 and TRBJ2-1; D is possibly TRBD1 or TRBD2 (5 bases each). V lost 4 bases and J lost 0, with 11 bases in between. The germline V gene has CDR1 SGHRS and CDR2 YFSETQ. CDR3 length: 15 residues. CDR3 sequence (DNA): TGCGCCAGCAGCCGGGACGGAGACTCCTACAATGAGCAGTTCTTC. This translates into CASSRDGDSYNEQFF.

The rearrangement joins TRBV5-1 to TRBJ2-7; 9 nucleotides align to TRBD1. Trimming removed 4 bases from V and 4 bases from J; junction bases left unmatched: 9. Looked up from germline, CDR1 is SGHRS and CDR2 is YFSETQ. This CDR3 is built from 15 residues. The DNA of the CDR3 is TGCGCCAGCAGCCCGGACAGGGGAACAGGGTACGAGCAGTACTTC. This codes for CASSPDRGTGYEQYF.